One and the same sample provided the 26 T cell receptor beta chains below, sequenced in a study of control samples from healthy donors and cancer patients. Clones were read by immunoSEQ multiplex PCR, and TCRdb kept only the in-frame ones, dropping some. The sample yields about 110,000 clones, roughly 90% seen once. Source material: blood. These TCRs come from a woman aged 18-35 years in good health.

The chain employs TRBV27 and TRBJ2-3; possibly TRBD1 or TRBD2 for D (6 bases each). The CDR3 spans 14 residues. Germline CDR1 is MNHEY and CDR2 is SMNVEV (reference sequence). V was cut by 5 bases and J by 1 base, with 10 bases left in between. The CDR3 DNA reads TGTGCCAGCAGTGATAGGGGGGGCACAGATACGCAGTATTTT. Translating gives CASSDRGGTDTQYF.

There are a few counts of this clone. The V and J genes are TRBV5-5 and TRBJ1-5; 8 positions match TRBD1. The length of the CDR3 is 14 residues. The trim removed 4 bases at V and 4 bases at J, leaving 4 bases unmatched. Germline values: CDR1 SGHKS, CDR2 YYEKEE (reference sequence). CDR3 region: CASSVDRGNQPQHF. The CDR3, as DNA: TGTGCCAGCAGCGTAGACAGGGGAAATCAGCCCCAGCATTTT.

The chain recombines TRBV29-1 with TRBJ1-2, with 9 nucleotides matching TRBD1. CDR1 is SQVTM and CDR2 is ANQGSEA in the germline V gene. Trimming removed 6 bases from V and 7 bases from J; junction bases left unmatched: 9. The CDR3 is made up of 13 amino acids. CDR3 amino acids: CSVHRGHVSGYTF. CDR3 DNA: TGCAGCGTGCACAGGGGGCATGTCTCTGGCTACACCTTC.

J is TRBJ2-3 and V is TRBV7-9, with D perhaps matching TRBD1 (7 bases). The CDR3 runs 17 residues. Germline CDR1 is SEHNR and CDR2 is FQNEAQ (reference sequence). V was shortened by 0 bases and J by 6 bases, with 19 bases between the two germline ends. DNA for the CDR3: TGTGCCAGCAGCTTAGCAAGTGGAGGAGGGGGCCGGGATACGCAGTATTTT. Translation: CASSLASGGGGRDTQYF.

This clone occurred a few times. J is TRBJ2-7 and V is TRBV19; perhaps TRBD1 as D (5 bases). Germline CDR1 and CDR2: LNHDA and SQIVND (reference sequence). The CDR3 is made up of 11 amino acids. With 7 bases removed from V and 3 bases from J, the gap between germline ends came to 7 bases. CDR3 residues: CASTGNYEQYF. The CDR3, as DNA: TGTGCCAGTACAGGGAACTACGAGCAGTACTTC.

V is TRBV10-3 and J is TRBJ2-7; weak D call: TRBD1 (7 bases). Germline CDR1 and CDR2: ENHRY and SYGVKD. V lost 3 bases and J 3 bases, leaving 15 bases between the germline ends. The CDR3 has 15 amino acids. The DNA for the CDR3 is TGTGCCATCAGTGACGGGGGACAGACCAACTACGAGCAGTACTTC. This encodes CAISDGGQTNYEQYF.

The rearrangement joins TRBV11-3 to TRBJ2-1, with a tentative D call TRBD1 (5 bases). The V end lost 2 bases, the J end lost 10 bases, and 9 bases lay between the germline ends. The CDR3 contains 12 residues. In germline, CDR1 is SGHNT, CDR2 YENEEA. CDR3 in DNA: TGTGCCAGCAGCTTAAGGGGCGGAGAGCAGTTCTTC. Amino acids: CASSLRGGEQFF.

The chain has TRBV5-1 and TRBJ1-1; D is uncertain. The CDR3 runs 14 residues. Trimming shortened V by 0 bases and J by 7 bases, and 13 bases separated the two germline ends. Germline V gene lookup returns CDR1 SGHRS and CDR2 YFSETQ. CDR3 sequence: CASSLGPSSSEAFF. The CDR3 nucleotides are TGCGCCAGCAGCTTGGGGCCTTCCAGCAGTGAAGCTTTCTTT.

CDR3 nucleotides: TGTGCCAGCAGCCCCACCCCCTCGGGACAGGTGAACACTGAAGCTTTCTTT. It is translated as CASSPTPSGQVNTEAFF. The chain has TRBV9 and TRBJ1-1; 8 nucleotides line up with TRBD1. CDR1 is SGDLS and CDR2 is YYNGEE in the germline V gene. The CDR3 has 17 residues. V shed 4 bases and J 0 bases; nucleotides not matched to a gene: 11.

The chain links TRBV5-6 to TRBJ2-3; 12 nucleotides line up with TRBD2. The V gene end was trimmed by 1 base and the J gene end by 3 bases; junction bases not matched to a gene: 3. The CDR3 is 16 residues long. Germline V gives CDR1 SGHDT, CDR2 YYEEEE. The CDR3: CASSLMTSGGTDTQYF. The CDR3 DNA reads TGTGCCAGCAGCTTGATGACTAGCGGGGGAACAGATACGCAGTATTTT.

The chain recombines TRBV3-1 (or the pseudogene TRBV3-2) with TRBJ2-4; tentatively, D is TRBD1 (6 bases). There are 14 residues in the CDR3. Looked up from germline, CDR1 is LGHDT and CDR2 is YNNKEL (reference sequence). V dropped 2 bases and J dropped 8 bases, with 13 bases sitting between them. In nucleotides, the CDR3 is TGTGCCAGCAGCCAACAACTGGGGGCGGACATTCAGTACTTC. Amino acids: CASSQQLGADIQYF.

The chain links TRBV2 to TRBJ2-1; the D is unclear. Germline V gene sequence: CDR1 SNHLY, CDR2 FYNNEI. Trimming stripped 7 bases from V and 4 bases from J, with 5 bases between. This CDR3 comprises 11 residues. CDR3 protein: CASTAYNEQFF. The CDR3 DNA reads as TGTGCCAGCACGGCGTACAATGAGCAGTTCTTC.

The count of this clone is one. This chain's CDR3 is CASSLDPTHGGDPYGYTF. DNA for the CDR3: TGTGCCAGCAGCTTAGATCCCACACATGGAGGGGATCCCTATGGCTACACCTTC. The chain recombines TRBV7-6 with TRBJ1-2, with a tentative D call TRBD1 (5 bases). Germline V lookup: CDR1 SGHVS, CDR2 FNYEAQ. CDR3 size: 18 residues. V gave up 1 base and J gave up 4 bases, with 22 bases separating them.

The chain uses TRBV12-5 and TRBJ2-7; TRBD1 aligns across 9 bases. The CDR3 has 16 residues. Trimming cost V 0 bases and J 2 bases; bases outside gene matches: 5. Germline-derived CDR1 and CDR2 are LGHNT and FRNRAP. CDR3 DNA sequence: TGTGCTAGTGGTTTGGTTACCGGGACAGGGACCTACGAGCAGTACTTC. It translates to CASGLVTGTGTYEQYF.

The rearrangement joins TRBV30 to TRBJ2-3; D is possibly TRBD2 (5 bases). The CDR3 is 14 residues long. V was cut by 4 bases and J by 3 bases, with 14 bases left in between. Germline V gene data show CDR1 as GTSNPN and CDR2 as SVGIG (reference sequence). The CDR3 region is CAWTYSLATDTQYF. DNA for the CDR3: TGTGCCTGGACCTACTCGCTAGCTACAGATACGCAGTATTTT.

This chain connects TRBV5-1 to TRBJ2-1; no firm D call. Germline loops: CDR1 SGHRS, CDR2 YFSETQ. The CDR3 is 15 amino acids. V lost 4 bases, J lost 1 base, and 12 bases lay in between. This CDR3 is CASSRDILSYNEQFF. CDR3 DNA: TGCGCCAGCAGCCGCGACATCCTATCCTACAATGAGCAGTTCTTC.

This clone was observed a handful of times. The CDR3 spells CASRRRAADEKLFF. The CDR3 DNA is TGTGCCAGCAGACGAAGGGCCGCGGATGAAAAACTGTTTTTT. The rearrangement uses TRBV27 and TRBJ1-4, with unresolved D. This CDR3 has 14 amino acids. V lost 6 bases, J lost 6 bases, and 14 bases lay in between. Germline CDR1 is MNHEY and CDR2 is SMNVEV (reference sequence).

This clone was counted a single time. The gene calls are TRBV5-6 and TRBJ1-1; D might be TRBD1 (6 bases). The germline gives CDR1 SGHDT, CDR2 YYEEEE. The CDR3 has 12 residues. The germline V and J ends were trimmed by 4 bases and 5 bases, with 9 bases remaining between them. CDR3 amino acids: CASSEGGTEAFF. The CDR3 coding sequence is TGTGCCAGCAGCGAGGGGGGAACTGAAGCTTTCTTT.

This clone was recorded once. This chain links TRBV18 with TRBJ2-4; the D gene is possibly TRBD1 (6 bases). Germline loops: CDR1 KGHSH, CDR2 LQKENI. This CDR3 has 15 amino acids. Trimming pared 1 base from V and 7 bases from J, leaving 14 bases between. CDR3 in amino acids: CASSPLNRAGNIQYF. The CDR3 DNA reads TGTGCCAGCTCACCACTGAACAGGGCAGGGAACATTCAGTACTTC.

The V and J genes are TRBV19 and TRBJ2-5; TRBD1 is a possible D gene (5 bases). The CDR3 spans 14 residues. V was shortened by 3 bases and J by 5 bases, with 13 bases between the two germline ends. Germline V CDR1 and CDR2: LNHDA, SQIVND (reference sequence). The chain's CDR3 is CASSIQGFGETQYF. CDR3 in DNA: TGTGCCAGTAGTATCCAGGGTTTTGGGGAGACCCAGTACTTC.

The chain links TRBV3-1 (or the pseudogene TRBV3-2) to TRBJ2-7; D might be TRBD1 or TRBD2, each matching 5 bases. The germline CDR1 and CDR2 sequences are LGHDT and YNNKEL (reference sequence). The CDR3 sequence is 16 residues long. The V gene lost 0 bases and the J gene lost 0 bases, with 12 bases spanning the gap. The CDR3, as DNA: TGTGCCAGCAGCCAAGACTCATGGGGGTTCTCCTACGAGCAGTACTTC. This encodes CASSQDSWGFSYEQYF.

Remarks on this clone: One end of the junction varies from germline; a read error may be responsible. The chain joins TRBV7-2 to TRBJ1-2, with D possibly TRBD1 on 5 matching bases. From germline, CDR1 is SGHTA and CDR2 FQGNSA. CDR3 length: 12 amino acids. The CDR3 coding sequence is TGTGCCAGCAGCTTACGTGTGGGGGTCGGGCTCTTC. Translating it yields CASSLRVGVGLF. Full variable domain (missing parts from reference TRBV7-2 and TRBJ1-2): GAGVSQSPSNKVTEKGKDVELRCDPISGHTALYWYRQSLGQGLEFLIYFQGNSAPDKSGLPSDRFSAERTGGSVSTLTIQRTQQEDSAVYLCASSLRVGVGLFGSGTRLTVV.

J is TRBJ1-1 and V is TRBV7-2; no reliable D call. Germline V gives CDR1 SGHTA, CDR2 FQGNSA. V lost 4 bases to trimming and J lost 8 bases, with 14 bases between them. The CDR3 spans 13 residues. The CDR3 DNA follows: TGTGCCAGCAGCTACTATAACGCTCCCGAAGCTTTCTTT. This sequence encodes CASSYYNAPEAFF.

CDR3: CASSPSGGAGAFF. The CDR3 coding sequence is TGTGCCAGCAGCCCCTCAGGGGGCGCGGGGGCTTTCTTT. The rearrangement links TRBV6-5 to TRBJ1-1; the match to TRBD1 covers 8 bases. Germline V gene data show CDR1 as MNHEY and CDR2 as SVGAGI. The CDR3 runs 13 residues. V trimming: 6 bases; J trimming: 11 bases; junction bases outside the gene matches: 11.

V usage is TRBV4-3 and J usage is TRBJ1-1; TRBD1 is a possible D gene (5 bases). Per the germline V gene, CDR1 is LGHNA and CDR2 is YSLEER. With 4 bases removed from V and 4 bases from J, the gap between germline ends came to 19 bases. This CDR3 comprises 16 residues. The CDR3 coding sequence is TGCGCCAGCAGCCCAAGAGGGGTCGATCAAGGCACTGAAGCTTTCTTT. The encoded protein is CASSPRGVDQGTEAFF.

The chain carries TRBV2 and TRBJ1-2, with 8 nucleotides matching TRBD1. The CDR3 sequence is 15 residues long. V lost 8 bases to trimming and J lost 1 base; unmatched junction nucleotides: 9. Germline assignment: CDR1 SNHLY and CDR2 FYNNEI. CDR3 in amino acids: CASYAGTGFNYGYTF. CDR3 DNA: TGTGCCAGCTACGCCGGGACAGGATTTAACTATGGCTACACCTTC.